A few counts support the clone carrying this TCR beta chain. Each CDR3 protein gets one entry after TCRdb re-called the RT-PCR reads with MiXCR. The sample lists fewer than 250,000 distinct CDR3 sequences; 13% to 15% were seen once. The CDR3 contains 14 residues. The V and J ends lost 5 bases and 4 bases, in that order; junction bases with no gene match: 6. Germline V CDR1 and CDR2: MNHNS, SASEGT. This entry is derived from a study of response to subunit inactivated influenza vaccine. The clonotype originates from a man aged 45 to 65 who received an inactivated influenza vaccine. V is TRBV6-1 and J is TRBJ1-1, with 8 bases lining up with TRBD1. This specimen was CD8+ T cells sorted from PBMCs, taken 5 days after vaccination. The CDR3 reads CASSIGTGLTEAFF. In nucleotides, the CDR3 is TGTGCCAGCAGTATAGGGACAGGCCTCACTGAAGCTTTCTTT.